This TCR beta chain was obtained from a study of CD8 T cells in ankylosing spondylitis. TCRdb recomputed calls from the 5' RACE reads with MiXCR, one row per CDR3 protein. The repertoire includes 250,000 to 400,000 distinct CDR3 sequences, about 9.9% of them detected once, and about 10% sits in the top ten. This clonotype was detected many times. V was clipped by 7 bases and J by 6 bases, with 19 bases between them. The CDR3 spans 14 residues. Germline CDR1 MDHEN, CDR2 SYDVKM. This sequence was found in a female donor with ankylosing spondylitis or in good health (not recorded which). The sequencing input was blood, either unsorted or a sorted T cell fraction (not recorded which). The V call is TRBV28, the J call TRBJ2-7; weak D call: TRBD1 (5 bases). Written as DNA, the CDR3 is TGTGCCAGCAAGCGACAGCTATCCCCTCGCGAGCAGTACTTC. Protein product: CASKRQLSPREQYF.